The 13 T cell receptor beta chains below come from one sample, sequenced in a study of cytotoxic CD8 clonotypes in ibrutinib-treated CLL. TCRdb's copy holds only in-frame clones and misses some; the assay was immunoSEQ multiplex PCR. The top ten hold about 5.7% of the sample, which has roughly 300,000 clones, roughly three quarters seen once. The sequences come from PBMCs, collected at disease progression, from a patient treated with ibrutinib. The source is a human donor with chronic lymphocytic leukemia.

This chain connects TRBV7-2 to TRBJ2-7, with D possibly being TRBD2 (5 bases). V lost 5 bases, J lost 3 bases, and 14 bases lay in between. Germline CDR1 is SGHTA and CDR2 is FQGNSA. CDR3 length: 14 amino acids. The CDR3 reads CASSPRGGYYEQYF. The CDR3 DNA reads TGTGCCAGCAGCCCTCGCGGAGGCTACTACGAGCAGTACTTC.

The chain uses TRBV18 and TRBJ1-5; 7 bases agree with TRBD1. The trim removed 0 bases at V and 3 bases at J, leaving 5 bases unmatched. This CDR3 contains 16 residues. Per germline, CDR1 KGHSH and CDR2 LQKENI. The CDR3 region has the DNA TGTGCCAGCTCACCACCCACGGGACAGCTCAATCAGCCCCAGCATTTT. Protein sequence: CASSPPTGQLNQPQHF.

The rearrangement links TRBV18 to TRBJ2-3; no reliable D call. In germline, CDR1 is KGHSH, CDR2 LQKENI. Trimming left V 3 bases short and J 5 bases short, with 9 bases between. CDR3 length: 13 amino acids. The CDR3 sequence is CASSPSSGDTQYF. CDR3 nucleotide sequence: TGTGCCAGCTCACCGTCTAGTGGAGATACGCAGTATTTT. The full variable domain, completed using reference TRBV18 and TRBJ2-3, is NAGVMQNPRHLVRRRGQEARLRCSPMKGHSHVYWYRQLPEEGLKFMVYLQKENIIDESGMPKERFSAEFPKEGPSILRIQQVVRGDSAAYFCASSPSSGDTQYFGPGTRLTVL.

The chain joins TRBV5-1 to TRBJ2-5; a weak D match, TRBD2 (6 bases). CDR1 and CDR2 (germline): SGHRS, YFSETQ. With 0 bases removed from V and 5 bases from J, the gap between germline ends came to 17 bases. The CDR3 contains 16 residues. Here the CDR3 DNA reads TGCGCCAGCAGCTTGGGGGGCCCCGGGGGTCGGGAGACCCAGTACTTC. This sequence encodes CASSLGGPGGRETQYF. The full variable domain, completed using reference TRBV5-1 and TRBJ2-5, is KAGVTQTPRYLIKTRGQQVTLSCSPISGHRSVSWYQQTPGQGLQFLFEYFSETQRNKGNFPGRFSGRQFSNSRSEMNVSTLELGDSALYLCASSLGGPGGRETQYFGPGTRLLVL.

This chain links TRBV15 with TRBJ2-2; D is possibly TRBD1 (5 bases). Deletions cut 2 bases from V and 10 bases from J, with 8 bases between. Germline V CDR1 and CDR2: LNHNV, YYDKDF (reference sequence). This CDR3 has 12 residues. The CDR3: CATSRLGEELFF. CDR3 sequence (DNA): TGTGCCACCAGCAGACTAGGGGAGGAGCTGTTTTTT.

This clone was observed once. The V and J genes are TRBV6-5 and TRBJ1-6; D gene ambiguous. The CDR3 contains 12 residues. Germline V gene sequence: CDR1 MNHEY, CDR2 SVGAGI. V gave up 1 base and J gave up 10 bases, with 5 bases separating them. CDR3 DNA sequence: TGTGCCAGCAGTTACTTCGGGTCACCCCTCCACTTT. Translating it yields CASSYFGSPLHF.

The chain links TRBV5-1 to TRBJ2-1; 9 bases line up with TRBD2. The V segment lost 1 base and the J segment 4 bases; nucleotides outside the gene matches: 15. CDR1 and CDR2 (germline): SGHRS, YFSETQ. The CDR3 is 19 residues long. CDR3 in amino acids: CASSLRLAGYTSGYNEQFF. In DNA, the CDR3 is TGCGCCAGCAGCTTGAGGCTAGCGGGATACACCTCGGGTTACAATGAGCAGTTCTTC.

CDR3 nucleotide sequence: TGTGCCAGCAGTCCCAGGACAGGGGGAAGCTACGAGCAGTACTTC. Amino acids: CASSPRTGGSYEQYF. J is TRBJ2-7 and V is TRBV27; TRBD1 aligns across 10 bases. CDR1 is MNHEY and CDR2 is SMNVEV in the germline V gene (reference sequence). The V gene end was trimmed by 5 bases and the J gene end by 3 bases; junction bases not matched to a gene: 7. This CDR3 comprises 15 residues.

This clone was recorded a few times. The V gene is TRBV4-2, the J gene TRBJ1-2, with D possibly being TRBD1 (5 bases). There are 15 residues in the CDR3. The V gene lost 0 bases and the J gene lost 2 bases, with 10 bases spanning the gap. The germline gives CDR1 LGHNA, CDR2 YNFKEQ. Written as DNA, the CDR3 is TGTGCCAGCAGCCAAGAAGGACCAGGGAACTATGGCTACACCTTC. This sequence encodes CASSQEGPGNYGYTF.

V and J are TRBV6-5 and TRBJ2-7; TRBD1 matches at 8 bases. The CDR3 is 14 residues long. Unmatched junction bases numbered 9, after V lost 5 bases and J lost 6 bases. CDR1 and CDR2 (germline): MNHEY, SVGAGI. The CDR3 loop is CASSGDRTASEQYF. CDR3 coding DNA: TGTGCCAGCAGTGGGGACAGGACCGCCAGCGAGCAGTACTTC.

The chain joins TRBV28 to TRBJ2-7; 15 bases agree with TRBD2. The V gene end was trimmed by 6 bases and the J gene end by 0 bases; junction bases not matched to a gene: 12. The CDR3 extends over 19 amino acids. The germline gives CDR1 MDHEN, CDR2 SYDVKM. In DNA, the CDR3 is TGTGCCAGCAGCGGCACCCCGGGACTAGCGGGGGGCAGCTCCTACGAGCAGTACTTC. This encodes CASSGTPGLAGGSSYEQYF.

This chain's CDR3 is CASSLAGQVQETQYF. DNA of the CDR3: TGTGCCAGCAGCTTGGCGGGACAGGTCCAAGAGACCCAGTACTTC. The genes are TRBV5-4 and TRBJ2-5; 8 positions match TRBD1. With 0 bases clipped from V and 1 base from J, the junction kept 2 bases outside the gene matches. The CDR3 has 15 residues. The germline CDR1 and CDR2 sequences are SGHNT and YYREEE (reference sequence).

This sequence joins TRBV2 and TRBJ1-4; 7 positions agree with TRBD1. The CDR3 is made up of 15 amino acids. The J segment lost 6 bases and the V segment lost 6 bases, leaving 10 bases of the junction unmatched. Germline V gives CDR1 SNHLY, CDR2 FYNNEI. The CDR3, as DNA: TGTGCCAGCAGGGACTCAGGGGGTTCGGATGAAAAACTGTTTTTT. As protein: CASRDSGGSDEKLFF.